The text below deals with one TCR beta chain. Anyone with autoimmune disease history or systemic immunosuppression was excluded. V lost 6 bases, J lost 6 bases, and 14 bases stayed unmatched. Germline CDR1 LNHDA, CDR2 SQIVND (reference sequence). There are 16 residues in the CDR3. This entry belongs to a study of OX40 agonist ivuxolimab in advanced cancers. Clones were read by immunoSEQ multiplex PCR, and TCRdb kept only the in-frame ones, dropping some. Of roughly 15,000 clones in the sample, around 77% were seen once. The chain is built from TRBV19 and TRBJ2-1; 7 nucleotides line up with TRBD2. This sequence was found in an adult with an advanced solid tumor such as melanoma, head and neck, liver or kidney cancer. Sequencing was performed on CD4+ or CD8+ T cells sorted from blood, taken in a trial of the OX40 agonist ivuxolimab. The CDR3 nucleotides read TGTGCCAGTAGGCTTCATCCTCCTTCTAGCGGCAATGAGCAGTTCTTC. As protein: CASRLHPPSSGNEQFF.